The 31 T cell receptor beta chains in this list originate from one sample, sequenced in a study of T-cell reconstitution after alpha-beta-depleted transplantation in children. Preparation of the TCRbeta library was carried out with unique molecular identifiers. TCRdb processed the PCR reads anew with MiXCR; each CDR3 protein has one entry. The table lists about 540,000 distinct CDR3 sequences, roughly 30% of them singletons, with around a third in the top ten. The sample here was PBMCs, taken before TCRalphabeta/CD19-depleted stem cell transplant. The receptors here all came from a boy less than two years old with Wiskott-Aldrich syndrome, due to receive a stem cell transplant.

This clonotype was recorded a few times. The chain links TRBV15 to TRBJ2-5; TRBD2 matches at 9 bases. Germline V gene sequence: CDR1 LNHNV, CDR2 YYDKDF (reference sequence). This CDR3 contains 17 residues. The J segment lost 5 bases and the V segment lost 0 bases, leaving 10 bases of the junction unmatched. The CDR3 DNA reads as TGTGCCACCAGCAGAGATCTGAGGCGGGAGGGGACCGAGACCCAGTACTTC. The encoded protein is CATSRDLRREGTETQYF. Looking up the rest from reference TRBV15 and TRBJ2-5 gives the full variable domain: DAMVIQNPRYQVTQFGKPVTLSCSQTLNHNVMYWYQQKSSQAPKLLFHYYDKDFNNEADTPDNFQSRRPNTSFCFLDIRSPGLGDTAMYLCATSRDLRREGTETQYFGPGTRLLVL.

V is TRBV29-1 and J is TRBJ2-5, with D possibly TRBD2 on 5 matching bases. Trimming cost V 7 bases and J 5 bases, with 14 bases left between them. CDR3 length equals 12 residues. Per germline, CDR1 SQVTM and CDR2 ANQGSEA. CDR3 sequence (DNA): TGCAGCGCCTCAATGTGGAGGGAGACCCAGTACTTC. Its protein is CSASMWRETQYF.

V and J are TRBV6-4 and TRBJ2-5; 7 nucleotides line up with TRBD1. J was trimmed by 4 bases and V by 3 bases; bases with no gene match: 14. The CDR3 spans 17 residues. Germline V gene sequence: CDR1 MRHNA, CDR2 SNTAGT. In DNA form, the CDR3 reads TGTGCCAGCAGTGAATGTGTTAGGACAGGTAGAGGAGAGACCCAGTACTTC. It is translated as CASSECVRTGRGETQYF.

The J gene is TRBJ2-3, the V gene TRBV5-1, with 7 nucleotides matching TRBD1. This CDR3 is built from 16 residues. The junction had 10 bases not matched to a gene; V was cut back by 4 bases and J by 2 bases. In germline, CDR1 is SGHRS, CDR2 YFSETQ. The CDR3 nucleotides read TGCGCCAGCAGCCTAACAGTACAGGGGTTCACAGATACGCAGTATTTT. Translated, it gives CASSLTVQGFTDTQYF.

This clonotype is a singleton in its sample. The chain is built from TRBV18 and TRBJ1-1; D ambiguous. Germline V lookup: CDR1 KGHSH, CDR2 LQKENI. V was trimmed by 5 bases and J by 10 bases, leaving 17 bases between them. The CDR3 is made up of 13 amino acids. CDR3 amino acids: CASSYGLRPGAFF. CDR3 bases: TGTGCCAGCTCATACGGGTTGAGACCAGGAGCTTTCTTT. Variable domain in full (rest from reference TRBV18 and TRBJ1-1): NAGVMQNPRHLVRRRGQEARLRCSPMKGHSHVYWYRQLPEEGLKFMVYLQKENIIDESGMPKERFSAEFPKEGPSILRIQQVVRGDSAAYFCASSYGLRPGAFFGQGTRLTVV.

This chain uses TRBV12-3 or TRBV12-4 with TRBJ2-1; D perhaps matches TRBD1 (6 bases). The CDR3 runs to 14 residues. V was trimmed by 3 bases and J by 5 bases, leaving 11 bases between them. The CDR3 nucleotides are TGTGCCAGCAGTTTTCAGGGGATTCACAATGAGCAGTTCTTC. This encodes CASSFQGIHNEQFF.

The chain carries TRBV20-1 and TRBJ1-2; TRBD1 is a possible D gene (5 bases). The CDR3 sequence is 15 residues long. Per the germline V gene, CDR1 is DFQATT and CDR2 is SNEGSKA (reference sequence). V lost 0 bases and J lost 0, with 11 bases in between. CDR3 in amino acids: CSARDGALANYGYTF. CDR3 nucleotides: TGCAGTGCTAGAGACGGGGCCCTAGCTAACTATGGCTACACCTTC.

The V and J genes are TRBV30 and TRBJ1-5; D unclear. The CDR3 consists of 14 residues. Germline CDR1 reads GTSNPN; CDR2 reads SVGIG (reference sequence). The germline V and J ends were trimmed by 2 bases and 4 bases, with 12 bases remaining between them. In DNA form, the CDR3 reads TGTGCCTGGAGTACCGTCGCAGGAAATCAGCCCCAGCATTTT. It is translated as CAWSTVAGNQPQHF.

This clonotype has only a few counts. This chain joins TRBV6-5 and TRBJ1-6; perhaps TRBD1 as D (5 bases). Germline CDR1 and CDR2: MNHEY and SVGAGI. V dropped 2 bases and J dropped 3 bases, with 14 bases sitting between them. The CDR3 has 17 residues. The CDR3 loop is CASSYGAGAGYNSPLHF. CDR3 coding DNA: TGTGCCAGCAGTTACGGAGCCGGGGCTGGCTATAATTCACCCCTCCACTTT.

The table lists this clonotype with a few counts. V gene TRBV5-1 combines with J gene TRBJ1-2; D is uncertain. The CDR3 is 12 residues long. CDR1 is SGHRS and CDR2 is YFSETQ in the germline V gene. Deletions cut 4 bases from V and 3 bases from J, with 7 bases between. CDR3 in amino acids: CASSDDYYGYTF. CDR3 nucleotide sequence: TGCGCCAGCAGCGACGACTACTATGGCTACACCTTC. Combining the CDR3 with reference TRBV5-1 and TRBJ1-2 gives the whole variable domain KAGVTQTPRYLIKTRGQQVTLSCSPISGHRSVSWYQQTPGQGLQFLFEYFSETQRNKGNFPGRFSGRQFSNSRSEMNVSTLELGDSALYLCASSDDYYGYTFGSGTRLTVV.

This clonotype has only a few counts. CDR3 residues: CATSRVRGLLPQHF. CDR3 sequence (DNA): TGTGCCACCAGCAGAGTTAGGGGTTTATTGCCCCAGCATTTT. The V gene is TRBV15, the J gene TRBJ1-5; D is possibly TRBD1 (5 bases). CDR1 is LNHNV and CDR2 is YYDKDF in the germline V gene (reference sequence). This CDR3 has 14 residues. The ends were cut back, 1 base at V and 9 bases at J, with 13 bases in the middle.

The DNA for the CDR3 is TGTGCCAGCAGATTTACCGGGACCCACGAGCAGTACTTC. Amino acids: CASRFTGTHEQYF. This rearrangement joins TRBV6-1 to TRBJ2-7; D may correspond to TRBD1 or TRBD2 (5 bases each). V lost 6 bases and J 5 bases, leaving 14 bases between the germline ends. This CDR3 spans 13 amino acids. Germline loops: CDR1 MNHNS, CDR2 SASEGT.

The gene calls are TRBV5-1 and TRBJ2-1; TRBD2 matches at 7 bases. This CDR3 has 16 amino acids. V lost 4 bases and J lost 4; bases outside the gene matches: 11. Germline-derived CDR1 and CDR2 are SGHRS and YFSETQ. CDR3 DNA sequence: TGCGCCAGCAGCCCGGAATTGACTAGCAGGTACAATGAGCAGTTCTTC. This codes for CASSPELTSRYNEQFF.

This clonotype turned up a few times. The chain is built from TRBV28 and TRBJ1-1, with D unclear. CDR3 length: 16 residues. Between the trimmed V and J ends, which lost 0 bases and 4 bases, there was a span of 15 bases. Germline loops: CDR1 MDHEN, CDR2 SYDVKM. The CDR3 sequence is CASSLCIAESFTEAFF. The CDR3 DNA sequence: TGTGCCAGCAGTTTATGTATCGCCGAGTCGTTCACTGAAGCTTTCTTT.

The rearrangement joins TRBV10-3 to TRBJ2-1, with a possible D match to TRBD2 (6 bases). The CDR3 contains 16 residues. Germline V lookup: CDR1 ENHRY, CDR2 SYGVKD. Trimming left V 0 bases short and J 2 bases short, with 11 bases between. For the CDR3, the DNA is TGTGCCATCAGTGAGTCCCTAGCGAGTGCCTACAATGAGCAGTTCTTC. Amino acid sequence: CAISESLASAYNEQFF.

The CDR3 nucleotides read TGTGCCAGCACCCCGACAGGGGGAGGCCACGAGCAGTACTTC. This gives the protein CASTPTGGGHEQYF. This chain uses TRBV6-1 with TRBJ2-7; 9 positions match TRBD1. The CDR3 has 14 amino acids. J gave up 5 bases and V 7 bases, and 9 bases lay outside the gene matches. In germline, CDR1 is MNHNS, CDR2 SASEGT.

The J gene is TRBJ2-7, the V gene TRBV4-1; TRBD1 matches 7 bases. The CDR3 covers 15 residues. After removal of 3 bases from V and 7 bases from J, the junction contained 12 bases not matched to a gene. Germline CDR1 is MGHRA and CDR2 is YSYEKL. The CDR3, as DNA: TGCGCCAGCAGCCAGACGACCGGGACAGTGAGGGAGCAGTACTTC. Translation gives CASSQTTGTVREQYF.

The genes are TRBV5-1 and TRBJ2-7; 8 nucleotides align to TRBD1. CDR3 length equals 14 residues. With V trimmed by 4 bases and J by 7 bases, 10 bases remained unmatched. Germline lookup yields CDR1 SGHRS and CDR2 YFSETQ. CDR3 nucleotides: TGCGCCAGCAGCATGGACAGGGCCACGGGAGAGCAGTACTTC. Its protein is CASSMDRATGEQYF.

This chain uses TRBV3-1 with TRBJ2-7; 8 nucleotides align to TRBD1. The J segment lost 5 bases and the V segment lost 1 base, leaving 7 bases of the junction unmatched. In germline, CDR1 is LGHDT, CDR2 YNNKEL (reference sequence). The CDR3 loop spans 15 amino acids. For the CDR3, the DNA is TGTGCCAGCAGCCAAGGACAGGGGTTCGTACACGAGCAGTACTTC. Translation gives CASSQGQGFVHEQYF.

The chain recombines TRBV20-1 with TRBJ2-1; the D gene is possibly TRBD2 (5 bases). The length of the CDR3 is 14 residues. Germline lookup yields CDR1 DFQATT and CDR2 SNEGSKA (reference sequence). V shed 3 bases and J shed 0 bases, with 9 bases lying between them. The CDR3 DNA sequence: TGCAGTGCTAGGCAGCGGAGCTCCTACAATGAGCAGTTCTTC. Translated: CSARQRSSYNEQFF.

This clonotype was picked up a small number of times. The genes are TRBV3-1 and TRBJ2-7; TRBD2 agrees at 10 bases. The CDR3 spans 16 residues. The germline V gene has CDR1 LGHDT and CDR2 YNNKEL (reference sequence). Trimming removed 3 bases from V and 1 base from J; junction bases left unmatched: 6. This CDR3 reads CASSHGVAGGSYEQYF. CDR3 bases: TGTGCCAGCAGCCATGGCGTAGCGGGAGGATCCTACGAGCAGTACTTC.

This clonotype was seen only a few times. The CDR3 nucleotides are TGTGCCAGCAGTCGAATGCGAGTAGAGACCCAGTACTTC. It encodes CASSRMRVETQYF. The rearrangement uses TRBV3-1 and TRBJ2-5; D gene unclear. The CDR3 is made up of 13 amino acids. Deletions cut 6 bases from V and 4 bases from J, with 12 bases between. Germline V gives CDR1 LGHDT, CDR2 YNNKEL (reference sequence).

This clonotype was found a few times. The CDR3 is CASSQTGRMNTEAFF. CDR3 DNA sequence: TGTGCCAGCAGCCAAACCGGACGGATGAACACTGAAGCTTTCTTT. The chain has TRBV3-1 and TRBJ1-1; no firm D call. Trimming pared 2 bases from V and 0 bases from J, leaving 10 bases between. The CDR3 has 15 residues. Germline V CDR1 and CDR2: LGHDT, YNNKEL (reference sequence).

This clonotype appeared once. This chain uses TRBV12-3 or TRBV12-4 with TRBJ1-2; perhaps TRBD1 as D (5 bases). The CDR3 extends over 14 amino acids. Trimming pared 6 bases from V and 2 bases from J, leaving 13 bases between. CDR3 DNA: TGTGCCAGCAGGGCGGGACTCCGGAACTATGGCTACACCTTC. This sequence encodes CASRAGLRNYGYTF.

This sequence joins TRBV20-1 and TRBJ2-3; no firm D call. V shed 5 bases and J shed 0 bases, with 9 bases lying between them. Germline CDR1 and CDR2: DFQATT and SNEGSKA (reference sequence). The CDR3 consists of 13 residues. CDR3 sequence: CSAPASSTDTQYF. The CDR3 coding sequence is TGCAGTGCTCCGGCCTCTAGCACAGATACGCAGTATTTT.

This clonotype was observed a few times. V usage is TRBV20-1 and J usage is TRBJ2-3; D might be TRBD1 (7 bases). This CDR3 spans 13 amino acids. V gave up 4 bases and J gave up 14 bases, with 22 bases separating them. CDR1 is DFQATT, CDR2 SNEGSKA, per germline (reference sequence). The CDR3 protein is CSAKFWGDSSLYF. DNA for the CDR3: TGCAGTGCTAAATTTTGGGGGGACAGCTCGCTGTATTTT.

J is TRBJ2-5 and V is TRBV29-1, with D maybe TRBD2 (5 bases). Trimming cost V 3 bases and J 0 bases, with 8 bases left between them. CDR1 and CDR2 from the germline V gene are SQVTM and ANQGSEA. This CDR3 is built from 13 residues. The CDR3 DNA is TGCAGCGTTGATTGGCGGGACCAAGAGACCCAGTACTTC. Protein product: CSVDWRDQETQYF.

This clonotype occurred a few times. As DNA, the CDR3 is TGTGCCATCGGGGGATCTCCCTACGAGCAGTACTTC. Its protein is CAIGGSPYEQYF. The chain recombines TRBV10-3 with TRBJ2-7, with D perhaps assigned TRBD1 or TRBD2 (5 bases each). CDR3 length equals 12 residues. V gave up 8 bases and J gave up 2 bases, with 10 bases separating them. The germline V gene encodes CDR1 ENHRY and CDR2 SYGVKD.

This clonotype showed up just a few times. V and J are TRBV29-1 and TRBJ2-5; possibly TRBD1 for D (5 bases). CDR1 and CDR2 (germline): SQVTM, ANQGSEA. The CDR3 is made up of 12 amino acids. With 4 bases removed from V and 3 bases from J, the gap between germline ends came to 9 bases. This CDR3 is CSVVVGEETQYF. The CDR3 bases are TGCAGCGTTGTAGTAGGGGAAGAGACCCAGTACTTC.

The V gene is TRBV2, the J gene TRBJ2-1; D remains unclear. V was shortened by 6 bases and J by 5 bases, with 11 bases between the two germline ends. Germline V CDR1 and CDR2: SNHLY, FYNNEI. CDR3 length: 13 amino acids. The CDR3 region is CASRRETNNEQFF. The CDR3 DNA sequence: TGTGCCAGCAGAAGGGAAACTAACAATGAGCAGTTCTTC.

This clonotype occurred a few times. V gene TRBV5-1 combines with J gene TRBJ1-2; possible D gene TRBD1, 5 bases. The germline V and J ends were trimmed by 1 base and 6 bases, with 10 bases remaining between them. The CDR3 runs 13 residues. Germline CDR1 SGHRS, CDR2 YFSETQ. Written as DNA, the CDR3 is TGCGCCAGCAGCTTGCCGGGGACGGATGGCTACACCTTC. This sequence encodes CASSLPGTDGYTF.